The present T cell receptor (beta chain) was sequenced within a study of beta chain features in type 1 diabetes. In the study overall: Age and gender were similar between patients and healthy donors, as were cell yields. General study results and limits: VDJ junctions sequenced from type 1 diabetes patients showed fewer insertions and more deletions. The naive, central memory and Treg TCRB repertoires showed an apparent similarity that was greater among patients than among healthy donors.

In its sample, this clone was seen a few times. Its antigen is undetermined. V gave up 2 bases and J gave up 2 bases, with 6 bases separating them. This CDR3 contains 13 residues. Germline loops: CDR1 MDHEN, CDR2 SYDVKM. Investigators reverse transcribed all isolated RNA, so they sequenced expressed TCRB transcripts. TCRdb keeps only in-frame clones here, not all; method: immunoSEQ multiplex PCR. The sample contains around 300,000 clones, roughly 11% of which appear only once. Sorted populations were all over 95% pure. This TCR came from a woman aged 30 to 39 in good health. Sequences were obtained from naive CD4+ T cells from blood. The chain carries TRBV28 and TRBJ1-1; D not certain. CDR3 DNA: TGTGCCAGCAGTTTAGCAGATAACACTGAAGCTTTCTTT. This sequence encodes CASSLADNTEAFF.